This section outlines one T cell receptor (beta chain) sequence together with its context. The sample belongs to a study of T cell changes during pregnancy in multiple sclerosis. This CDR3 is 15 amino acids long. Trimming at V came to 1 base and at J to 6 bases, leaving 7 bases not matched to a gene. Germline V gene data show CDR1 as SEHNR and CDR2 as FQNEAQ (reference sequence). Libraries were prepared by immunoSEQ multiplex PCR; TCRdb keeps only in-frame clonotypes and omits some of them. The profile shows nearly 110,000 clones, roughly 89% of them singletons. The sample here was peripheral blood, taken before pregnancy. The TCR was taken from a female donor with multiple sclerosis, enrolled in a pregnancy study. The V and J genes are TRBV7-9 and TRBJ2-5, with 8 bases aligning to TRBD2. CDR3 residues: CASSLGTSWEKTQYF. CDR3 DNA sequence: TGTGCCAGCAGCTTAGGGACTAGCTGGGAGAAGACCCAGTACTTC.